The subject of this entry is one T cell receptor beta chain. Antigen unknown. Sequencing was performed with immunoSEQ multiplex PCR; in TCRdb, only in-frame clones are kept and a portion is missing. The sample gives tens of thousands of clones, 89% of which show up once; roughly 0.33% is in the top ten. These data are taken from a study of OX40 agonist ivuxolimab in advanced cancers. The wider study: Ivuxolimab is a fully human IgG2 antibody that activates OX40 (CD134). Patients undergoing dose escalation presented with hepatocellular carcinoma, melanoma, renal cell or head and neck cancer. Checkpoint inhibitors had been given previously to 35% to 50% of patients. General study results and limits: The mean number of expanded clones was higher in CD8+ T cells than in CD4+.

Sequences were derived from CD4+ or CD8+ T cells sorted from blood, sampled in a trial of the OX40 agonist ivuxolimab. The receptor's source is an adult with an advanced solid tumor such as melanoma, head and neck, liver or kidney cancer.

CDR3 sequence reads: CASSLLAGRSYNEQFF. The CDR3 DNA follows: TGTGCCAGCAGCTTGTTAGCGGGTCGCTCCTACAATGAGCAGTTCTTC. This chain connects TRBV5-8 to TRBJ2-1; the match to TRBD2 covers 7 bases. The CDR3 has 16 amino acids. Germline CDR1 SGHTS, CDR2 YDEGEE. Trimming removed 1 base from V and 0 bases from J; junction bases left unmatched: 4.